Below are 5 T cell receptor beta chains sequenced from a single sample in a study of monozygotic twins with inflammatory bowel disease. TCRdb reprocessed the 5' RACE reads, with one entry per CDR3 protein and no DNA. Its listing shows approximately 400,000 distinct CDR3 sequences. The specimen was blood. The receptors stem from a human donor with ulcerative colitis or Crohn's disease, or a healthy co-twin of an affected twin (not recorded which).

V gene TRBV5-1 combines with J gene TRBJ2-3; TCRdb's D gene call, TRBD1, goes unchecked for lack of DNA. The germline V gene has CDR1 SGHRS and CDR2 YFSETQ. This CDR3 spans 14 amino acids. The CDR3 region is CASSLPGGADTQYF.

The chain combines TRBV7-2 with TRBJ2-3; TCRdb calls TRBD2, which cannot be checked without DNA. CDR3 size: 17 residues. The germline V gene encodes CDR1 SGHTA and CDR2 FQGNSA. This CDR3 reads CASSFARLAGVPDTQYF.

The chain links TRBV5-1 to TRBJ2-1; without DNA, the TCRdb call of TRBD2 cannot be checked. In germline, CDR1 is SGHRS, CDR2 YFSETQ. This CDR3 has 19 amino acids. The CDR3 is CASSLEASGGASSYNEQFF.

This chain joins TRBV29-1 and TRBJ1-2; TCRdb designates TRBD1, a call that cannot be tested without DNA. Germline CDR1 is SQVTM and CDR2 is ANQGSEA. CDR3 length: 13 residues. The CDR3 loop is CSVVAGINYGYTF.

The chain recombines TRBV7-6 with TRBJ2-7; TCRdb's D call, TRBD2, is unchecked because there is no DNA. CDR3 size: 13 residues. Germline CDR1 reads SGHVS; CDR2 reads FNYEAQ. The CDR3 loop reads CASSFEGTYEQYF.